This T cell receptor beta chain was profiled in a study of neoadjuvant anti-PD-1 for oral cavity cancer. Repertoires were generated with immunoSEQ multiplex PCR, while TCRdb's copy carries only in-frame clones and drops some. Of around 14,000 clones listed, roughly 74% were seen once; the top ten hold over 2%. Germline loops: CDR1 SGHVS, CDR2 FQNEAQ. The CDR3 runs to 13 residues. V was pared by 0 bases and J by 7 bases, with 10 bases between. Regarding time point: after neoadjuvant nivolumab, at surgical resection. PBMCs were not maintained or expanded in culture before analysis. This TCR was recovered from a person aged 35-79 years with oral cavity squamous cell carcinoma. This chain connects TRBV7-8 to TRBJ2-7, with D maybe TRBD1 (5 bases). The sample consisted of PBMCs, taken after nivolumab (anti-PD-1) treatment. Here the CDR3 DNA reads TGTGCCAGCAGCTTAGCGAATGGGGCAGAGCAGTACTTC. The encoded protein is CASSLANGAEQYF.